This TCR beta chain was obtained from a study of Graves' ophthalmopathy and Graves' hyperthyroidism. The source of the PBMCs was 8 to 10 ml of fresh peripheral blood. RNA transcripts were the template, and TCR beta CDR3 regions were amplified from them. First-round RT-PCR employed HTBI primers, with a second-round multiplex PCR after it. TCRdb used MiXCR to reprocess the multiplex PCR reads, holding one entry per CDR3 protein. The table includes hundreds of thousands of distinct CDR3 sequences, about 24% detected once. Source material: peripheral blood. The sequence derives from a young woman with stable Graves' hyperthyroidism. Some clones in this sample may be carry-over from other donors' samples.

The CDR3 is CASSEDGPTGDYGYTF. In DNA, the CDR3 is TGTGCCAGCAGTGAAGACGGGCCTACAGGGGACTATGGCTACACCTTC. The chain links TRBV2 to TRBJ1-2; the match to TRBD1 covers 7 bases. The V gene's germline CDR1 is SNHLY and CDR2 FYNNEI. CDR3 size: 16 residues. Trimming took 1 base from V and 3 from J; bases not matched to a gene: 8.